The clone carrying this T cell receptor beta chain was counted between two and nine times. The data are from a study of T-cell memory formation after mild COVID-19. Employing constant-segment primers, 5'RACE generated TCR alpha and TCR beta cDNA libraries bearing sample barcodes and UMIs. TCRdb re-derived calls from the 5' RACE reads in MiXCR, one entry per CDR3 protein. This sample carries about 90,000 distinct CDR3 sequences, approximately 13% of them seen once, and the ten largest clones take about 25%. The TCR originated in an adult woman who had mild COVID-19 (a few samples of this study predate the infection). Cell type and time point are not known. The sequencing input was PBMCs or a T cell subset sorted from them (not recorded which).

The CDR3, as DNA: TGTGCCAGCAGCTTAGTGGATGGCAGCTACGAGCAGTACTTC. Translating gives CASSLVDGSYEQYF. The chain joins TRBV7-9 to TRBJ2-7; D uncertain. Between the trimmed V and J ends, which lost 1 base and 3 bases, there was a span of 10 bases. Germline CDR1 is SEHNR and CDR2 is FQNEAQ (reference sequence). This CDR3 spans 14 amino acids.